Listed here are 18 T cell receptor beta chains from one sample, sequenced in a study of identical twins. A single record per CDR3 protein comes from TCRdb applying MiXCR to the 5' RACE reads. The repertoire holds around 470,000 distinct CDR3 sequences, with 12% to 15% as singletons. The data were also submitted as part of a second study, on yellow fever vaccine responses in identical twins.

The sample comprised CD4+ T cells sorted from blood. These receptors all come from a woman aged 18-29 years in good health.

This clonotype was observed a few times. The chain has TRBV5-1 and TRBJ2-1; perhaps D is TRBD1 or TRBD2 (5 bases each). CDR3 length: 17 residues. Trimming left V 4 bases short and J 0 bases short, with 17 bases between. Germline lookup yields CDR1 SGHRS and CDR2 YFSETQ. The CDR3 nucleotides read TGCGCCAGCAGCCCTGATACGGGGCAGCGCTCCTACAATGAGCAGTTCTTC. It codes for CASSPDTGQRSYNEQFF.

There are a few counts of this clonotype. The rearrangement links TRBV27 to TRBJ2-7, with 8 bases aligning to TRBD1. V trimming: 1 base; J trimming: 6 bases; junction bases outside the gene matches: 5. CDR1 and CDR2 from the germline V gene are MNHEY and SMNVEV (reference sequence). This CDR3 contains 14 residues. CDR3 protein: CASSLYVDRVEQYF. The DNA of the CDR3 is TGTGCCAGCAGTTTATATGTGGACAGGGTCGAGCAGTACTTC.

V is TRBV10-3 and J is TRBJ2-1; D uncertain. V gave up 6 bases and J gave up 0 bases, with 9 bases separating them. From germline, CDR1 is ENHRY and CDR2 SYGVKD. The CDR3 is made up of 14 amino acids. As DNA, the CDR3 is TGTGCCATCAGAAACGTGAGCTCCTACAATGAGCAGTTCTTC. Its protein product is CAIRNVSSYNEQFF.

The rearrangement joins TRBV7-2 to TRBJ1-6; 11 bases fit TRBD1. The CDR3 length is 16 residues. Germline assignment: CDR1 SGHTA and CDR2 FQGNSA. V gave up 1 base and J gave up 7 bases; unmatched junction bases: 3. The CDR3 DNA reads TGTGCCAGCAGCTTAGGGACAGGGGGCCGGAATTCACCCCTCCACTTT. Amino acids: CASSLGTGGRNSPLHF.

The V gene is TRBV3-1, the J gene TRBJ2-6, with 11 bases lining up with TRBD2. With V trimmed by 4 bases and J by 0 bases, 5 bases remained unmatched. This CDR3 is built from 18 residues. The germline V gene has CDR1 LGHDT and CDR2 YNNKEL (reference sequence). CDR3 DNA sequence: TGTGCCAGCAGCCTAGGACTAGCGGGCCTCTCTGGGGCCAACGTCCTGACTTTC. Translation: CASSLGLAGLSGANVLTF.

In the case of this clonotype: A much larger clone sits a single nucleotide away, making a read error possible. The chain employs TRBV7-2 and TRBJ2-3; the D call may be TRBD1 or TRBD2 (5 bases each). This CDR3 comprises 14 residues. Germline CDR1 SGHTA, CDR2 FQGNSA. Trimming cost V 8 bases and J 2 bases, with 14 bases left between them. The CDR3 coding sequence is TGTGCCAGCTGCGCTCGAGGGGTCACAGATACGCAGTATTTT. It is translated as CASCARGVTDTQYF.

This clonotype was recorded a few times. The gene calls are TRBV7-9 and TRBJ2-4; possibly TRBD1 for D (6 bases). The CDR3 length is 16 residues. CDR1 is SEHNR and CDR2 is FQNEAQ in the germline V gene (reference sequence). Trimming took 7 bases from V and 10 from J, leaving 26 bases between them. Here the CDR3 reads CASTTFRDTRTAIQYF. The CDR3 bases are TGTGCCAGCACCACATTCCGGGACACCCGAACAGCAATTCAGTACTTC.

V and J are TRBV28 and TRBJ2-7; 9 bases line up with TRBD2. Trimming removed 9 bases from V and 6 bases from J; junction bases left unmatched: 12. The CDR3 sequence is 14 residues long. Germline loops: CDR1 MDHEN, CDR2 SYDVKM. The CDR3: CASSLAGASGEQYF. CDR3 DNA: TGTGCCAGTTCCTTAGCGGGAGCCTCTGGCGAGCAGTACTTC.

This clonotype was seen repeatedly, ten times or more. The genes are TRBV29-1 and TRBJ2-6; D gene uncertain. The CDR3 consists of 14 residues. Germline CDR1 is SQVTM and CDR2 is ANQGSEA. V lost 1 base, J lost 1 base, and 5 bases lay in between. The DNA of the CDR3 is TGCAGCGTTGAAGGGGGTTCTGGGGCCAACGTCCTGACTTTC. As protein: CSVEGGSGANVLTF.

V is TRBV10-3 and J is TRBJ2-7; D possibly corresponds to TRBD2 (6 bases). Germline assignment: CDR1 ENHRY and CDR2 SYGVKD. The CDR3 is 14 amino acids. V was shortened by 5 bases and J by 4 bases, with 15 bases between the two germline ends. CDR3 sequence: CAISSSKEGYEQYF. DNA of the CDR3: TGTGCCATCAGTTCTAGTAAGGAGGGATACGAGCAGTACTTC.

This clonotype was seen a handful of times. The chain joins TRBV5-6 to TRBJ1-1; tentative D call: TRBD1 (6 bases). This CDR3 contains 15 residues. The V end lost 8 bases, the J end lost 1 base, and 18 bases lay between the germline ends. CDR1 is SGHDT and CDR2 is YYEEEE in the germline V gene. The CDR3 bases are TGTGCCAGTTCGGAACTAGACAGGAAGAACACTGAAGCTTTCTTT. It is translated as CASSELDRKNTEAFF. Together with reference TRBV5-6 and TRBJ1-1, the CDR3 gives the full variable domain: DAGVTQSPTHLIKTRGQQVTLRCSPKSGHDTVSWYQQALGQGPQFIFQYYEEEERQRGNFPDRFSGHQFPNYSSELNVNALLLGDSALYLCASSELDRKNTEAFFGQGTRLTVV.

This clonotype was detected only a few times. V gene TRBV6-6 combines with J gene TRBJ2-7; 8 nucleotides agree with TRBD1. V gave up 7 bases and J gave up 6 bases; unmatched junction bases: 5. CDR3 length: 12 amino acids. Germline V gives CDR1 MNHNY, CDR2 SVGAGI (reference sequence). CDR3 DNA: TGTGCCAGCAAAGGACAGGGACTCGAGCAGTACTTC. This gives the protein CASKGQGLEQYF.

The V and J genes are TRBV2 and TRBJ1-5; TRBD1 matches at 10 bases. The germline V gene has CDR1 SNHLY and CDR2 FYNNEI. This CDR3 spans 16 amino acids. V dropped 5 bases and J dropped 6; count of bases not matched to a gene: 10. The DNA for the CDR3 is TGTGCCAGCAGTCCAGGGGACAGGGGTAGGGGTCAGCCCCAGCATTTT. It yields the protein CASSPGDRGRGQPQHF.

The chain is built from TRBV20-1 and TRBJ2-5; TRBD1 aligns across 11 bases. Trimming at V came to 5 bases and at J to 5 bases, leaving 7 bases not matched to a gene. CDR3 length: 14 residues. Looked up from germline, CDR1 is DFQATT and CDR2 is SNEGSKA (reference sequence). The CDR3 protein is CSASRTGGSETQYF. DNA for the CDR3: TGCAGTGCTTCCCGGACAGGGGGCTCGGAGACCCAGTACTTC.

CDR3 nucleotides: TGTGCCAGCAGCTTAGCCCCTCAAAATGAGCAGTTCTTC. This sequence encodes CASSLAPQNEQFF. This chain links TRBV7-2 with TRBJ2-1; D is unresolved. V was shortened by 0 bases and J by 7 bases, with 7 bases between the two germline ends. CDR3 length: 13 residues. Per germline, CDR1 SGHTA and CDR2 FQGNSA. Using reference TRBV7-2 and TRBJ2-1 for the parts outside the CDR3, the full variable domain is GAGVSQSPSNKVTEKGKDVELRCDPISGHTALYWYRQSLGQGLEFLIYFQGNSAPDKSGLPSDRFSAERTGGSVSTLTIQRTQQEDSAVYLCASSLAPQNEQFFGPGTRLTVL.

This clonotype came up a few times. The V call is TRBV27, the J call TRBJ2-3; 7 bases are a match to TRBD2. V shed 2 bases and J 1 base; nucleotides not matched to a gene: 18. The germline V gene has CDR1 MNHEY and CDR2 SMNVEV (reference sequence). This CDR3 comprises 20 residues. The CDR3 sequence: CASSLRLIPSTGGGTDTQYF. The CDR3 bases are TGTGCCAGCAGTTTACGATTGATTCCGTCGACGGGAGGCGGCACAGATACGCAGTATTTT.

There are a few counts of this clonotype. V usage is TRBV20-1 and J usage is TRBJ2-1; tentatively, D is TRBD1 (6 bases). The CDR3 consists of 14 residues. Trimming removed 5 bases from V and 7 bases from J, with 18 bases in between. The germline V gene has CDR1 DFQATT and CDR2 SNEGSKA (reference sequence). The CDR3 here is CSAHGIQGGNEQFF. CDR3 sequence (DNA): TGCAGTGCTCACGGGATACAGGGCGGGAATGAGCAGTTCTTC.

In DNA form, the CDR3 reads TGTGCCAGCACTACGGGGGCTGGGGCCAACGTCCTGACTTTC. This encodes CASTTGAGANVLTF. The V and J genes are TRBV3-1 and TRBJ2-6; a possible D gene is TRBD2 (6 bases). CDR1 and CDR2 from the germline V gene are LGHDT and YNNKEL (reference sequence). The CDR3 spans 14 residues. V was trimmed by 7 bases and J by 2 bases, leaving 9 bases between them.